Each of the 4 T cell receptor beta chains below was sequenced from the same sample in a study of cytomegalovirus exposure and HLA in healthy donors. Vbeta (60) and Jbeta (13) primers were used in the PCR. Sequenced by immunoSEQ multiplex PCR; TCRdb stores in-frame clones only, minus some. The table includes about 76,000 clones, roughly 85% detected once. The specimen was PBMCs. These receptors were taken from a young man in good health and CMV-seronegative.

The chain links TRBV19 to TRBJ2-7; a weak D match, TRBD2 (5 bases). Germline-derived CDR1 and CDR2 are LNHDA and SQIVND (reference sequence). The V end was cut by 5 bases, the J end by 6 bases, with 14 bases between. This CDR3 contains 13 residues. CDR3 nucleotides: TGTGCCAGTAGTGGACGGACGGGGTGCGAGCAGTACTTC. This codes for CASSGRTGCEQYF.

This rearrangement joins TRBV5-4 to TRBJ1-2; the D is unclear. The CDR3 is 12 amino acids. V lost 0 bases, J lost 4 bases, and 4 bases lay in between. CDR1 SGHNT and CDR2 YYREEE come from the germline V gene (reference sequence). This chain's CDR3 is CASSLDSYGYTF. The CDR3 DNA follows: TGTGCCAGCAGCTTGGACTCCTATGGCTACACCTTC. The full variable domain, in which reference TRBV5-4 and TRBJ1-2 provide the parts outside the CDR3, is ETGVTQSPTHLIKTRGQQVTLRCSSQSGHNTVSWYQQALGQGPQFIFQYYREEENGRGNFPPRFSGLQFPNYSSELNVNALELDDSALYLCASSLDSYGYTFGSGTRLTVV.

The chain is built from TRBV7-9 and TRBJ1-2, with D unclear. Deletions cut 2 bases from V and 1 base from J, with 5 bases between. The germline CDR1 and CDR2 sequences are SEHNR and FQNEAQ (reference sequence). CDR3 size: 13 residues. The CDR3 region is CASSLTDNYGYTF. The CDR3, as DNA: TGTGCCAGCAGCTTAACAGATAACTATGGCTACACCTTC.

This rearrangement joins TRBV7-2 to TRBJ2-7, with 7 bases identical to TRBD2. This CDR3 region has 15 residues. Germline CDR1 is SGHTA and CDR2 is FQGNSA. V lost 3 bases, J lost 7 bases, and 12 bases stayed unmatched. The CDR3 here is CASSFGGTTFREQYF. In nucleotides, the CDR3 is TGTGCCAGCAGCTTCGGAGGGACTACTTTTCGGGAGCAGTACTTC.